This passage covers 29 T cell receptor beta chains from one sample sequenced in a study of CD8 T cells in Susac syndrome. An amount of RNA that ranged from about 0.45 to 1 ug was reverse transcribed with random hexamers. TCRdb called the immunoSEQ multiplex PCR reads again in MiXCR, with one record for every CDR3 protein. Of about 200,000 distinct CDR3 sequences listed, roughly 95% are singletons. Sequencing used CD4+ T cells from PBMCs. The origin of the receptors is a human donor with multiple sclerosis.

V gene TRBV10-2 combines with J gene TRBJ2-7; a possible D gene is TRBD2 (6 bases). Trimming cost V 3 bases and J 1 base, with 13 bases left between them. The CDR3 contains 15 residues. The V gene's germline CDR1 is WSHSY and CDR2 SAAADI. The chain's CDR3 is CASSDPGEGSYEQYF. DNA for the CDR3: TGCGCCAGCAGTGATCCGGGAGAGGGTTCCTACGAGCAGTACTTC.

The chain employs TRBV20-1 and TRBJ2-7, with unresolved D. The CDR3 length is 13 residues. The V gene's germline CDR1 is DFQATT and CDR2 SNEGSKA (reference sequence). Trimming stripped 3 bases from V and 1 base from J, with 10 bases between. CDR3 region: CSARVATSYEQYF. The DNA of the CDR3 is TGCAGTGCTAGGGTAGCTACATCCTACGAGCAGTACTTC.

This clonotype was picked up one time. The rearrangement uses TRBV9 and TRBJ2-1, with 9 bases identical to TRBD2. Per the germline V gene, CDR1 is SGDLS and CDR2 is YYNGEE. This CDR3 region has 14 residues. Losses at the gene ends were 7 bases for V and 5 bases for J; bases not matched to a gene: 7. CDR3 in amino acids: CASAISGSHNEQFF. As DNA, the CDR3 is TGTGCCAGCGCGATTAGCGGGAGCCACAATGAGCAGTTCTTC.

The count of this clonotype is one. At one end, the junction sequence differs from germline, possibly due to a read error. V and J are TRBV5-6 and TRBJ1-2; D call uncertain. Looked up from germline, CDR1 is SGHDT and CDR2 is YYEEEE. This CDR3 comprises 13 residues. The CDR3 protein is CASTLIQSYGYTF. The CDR3 region has the DNA TGTGCCAGCACCTTGATACAATCCTATGGCTACACCTTC.

The chain has TRBV19 and TRBJ2-3, with D possibly TRBD1 on 5 matching bases. Germline assignment: CDR1 LNHDA and CDR2 SQIVND (reference sequence). The CDR3 length is 14 residues. The V end was cut by 5 bases, the J end by 5 bases, with 14 bases between. CDR3 amino acids: CASSPGLVQDTQYF. As DNA, the CDR3 is TGTGCCAGTAGTCCAGGGTTGGTCCAAGATACGCAGTATTTT.

V usage is TRBV20-1 and J usage is TRBJ2-4; no clear D. V lost 0 bases, J lost 9 bases, and 9 bases lay in between. This CDR3 is 12 amino acids long. Germline CDR1 reads DFQATT; CDR2 reads SNEGSKA (reference sequence). The CDR3 region is CSARDKETIQYF. CDR3 nucleotides: TGCAGTGCTAGAGATAAGGAGACCATTCAGTACTTC.

This CDR3 reads CASNLMASPLHF. CDR3 nucleotides: TGTGCCAGCAACTTAATGGCGTCACCCCTCCACTTT. V usage is TRBV5-6 and J usage is TRBJ1-6; D gene uncertain. Trimming pared 6 bases from V and 10 bases from J, leaving 11 bases between. The germline V gene encodes CDR1 SGHDT and CDR2 YYEEEE. CDR3 size: 12 residues.

V and J are TRBV19 and TRBJ2-1; a possible D gene is TRBD2 (6 bases). Trimming removed 6 bases at V and 5 bases at J, with 14 bases between. This CDR3 is built from 14 residues. Germline assignment: CDR1 LNHDA and CDR2 SQIVND (reference sequence). In nucleotides, the CDR3 is TGTGCCAGTAGCCTTGGGAGGTCCAACAATGAGCAGTTCTTC. This codes for CASSLGRSNNEQFF.

The chain combines TRBV20-1 with TRBJ1-5, with D tentatively TRBD1 (5 bases). V shed 5 bases and J shed 7 bases, with 15 bases lying between them. The CDR3 contains 13 residues. CDR1 and CDR2 (germline): DFQATT, SNEGSKA (reference sequence). This chain's CDR3 is CSAPSSGGQPQHF. CDR3 bases: TGCAGTGCTCCCTCTAGCGGGGGGCAGCCCCAGCATTTT.

The V and J genes are TRBV7-2 and TRBJ2-2; D is unresolved. There are 15 residues in the CDR3. Germline assignment: CDR1 SGHTA and CDR2 FQGNSA. V was cut by 7 bases and J by 0 bases, with 12 bases left in between. This CDR3 reads CASTISSANTGELFF. In DNA, the CDR3 is TGTGCCAGCACCATAAGCTCCGCGAACACCGGGGAGCTGTTTTTT.

Here the CDR3 reads CASSDRPAFNTGELFF. CDR3 in DNA: TGTGCCAGCAGTGACAGGCCAGCCTTTAACACCGGGGAGCTGTTTTTT. The chain couples TRBV6-4 to TRBJ2-2; D is unclear. The V end lost 2 bases, the J end lost 2 bases, and 12 bases lay between the germline ends. The CDR3 loop spans 16 amino acids. CDR1 MRHNA and CDR2 SNTAGT come from the germline V gene.

This chain links TRBV23-1 with TRBJ2-7; D not resolved. TRBV23-1 is an ORF for which the function is uncertain. The CDR3 length is 12 residues. V shed 7 bases and J shed 3 bases, with 10 bases lying between them. The CDR3 here is CASNHGYYEQYF. The CDR3 bases are TGCGCCAGCAACCACGGCTACTACGAGCAGTACTTC.

The chain recombines TRBV12-5 with TRBJ2-5; D gene uncertain. Looked up from germline, CDR1 is LGHNT and CDR2 is FRNRAP. Trimming cost V 4 bases and J 5 bases, with 14 bases left between them. The CDR3 sequence is 14 residues long. CDR3 DNA: TGTGCTAGTGGTTCAACCCCCGTTGAGGAGACCCAGTACTTC. As protein: CASGSTPVEETQYF.

V usage is TRBV7-2 and J usage is TRBJ2-3; D remains unclear. Per germline, CDR1 SGHTA and CDR2 FQGNSA. The CDR3 extends over 14 amino acids. V gave up 7 bases and J gave up 3 bases, with 14 bases separating them. The CDR3 sequence is CASTVYERTDTQYF. The CDR3 region has the DNA TGTGCCAGCACCGTGTACGAGCGAACAGATACGCAGTATTTT.

The J gene is TRBJ2-7, the V gene TRBV3-1; D may be TRBD2 (6 bases). The germline CDR1 and CDR2 sequences are LGHDT and YNNKEL (reference sequence). The length of the CDR3 is 14 residues. Trimming removed 3 bases from V and 2 bases from J, with 11 bases in between. The CDR3 sequence: CASSQSEGPYEQYF. DNA for the CDR3: TGTGCCAGCAGCCAGTCGGAGGGCCCCTACGAGCAGTACTTC.

This chain joins TRBV15 and TRBJ2-1, with a possible D match to TRBD1 (5 bases). Germline CDR1 and CDR2: LNHNV and YYDKDF (reference sequence). Trimming cost V 0 bases and J 8 bases, with 14 bases left between them. The CDR3 has 15 residues. CDR3 nucleotide sequence: TGTGCCACCAGCAGAGATCCCAGGAAACAGGATGAGCAGTTCTTC. As protein: CATSRDPRKQDEQFF.

The V gene is TRBV29-1, the J gene TRBJ2-7, with D possibly TRBD1 on 6 matching bases. The CDR3 length is 14 residues. The V and J ends lost 5 bases and 3 bases respectively, with 17 bases between them. Germline V CDR1 and CDR2: SQVTM, ANQGSEA. The CDR3 protein is CSVSRSLGGYEQYF. CDR3 DNA sequence: TGCAGCGTTAGTCGTAGCTTAGGGGGCTACGAGCAGTACTTC.

The V call is TRBV5-4, the J call TRBJ2-3, with unresolved D. V lost 0 bases and J 2 bases, leaving 10 bases between the germline ends. Germline V CDR1 and CDR2: SGHNT, YYREEE (reference sequence). The CDR3 has 15 amino acids. The CDR3, as DNA: TGTGCCAGCAGCTTGGAAGGAAGAACCACAGATACGCAGTATTTT. Protein: CASSLEGRTTDTQYF.

The rearrangement links TRBV29-1 to TRBJ2-1; TRBD1 agrees at 7 bases. The CDR3 loop spans 12 amino acids. Losses at the gene ends were 7 bases for V and 13 bases for J; bases not matched to a gene: 13. Germline lookup yields CDR1 SQVTM and CDR2 ANQGSEA. The CDR3 sequence is CSGGTGTDFQFF. The DNA of the CDR3 is TGCAGCGGGGGCACCGGGACAGACTTTCAGTTCTTC.

The V gene is TRBV29-1, the J gene TRBJ2-7; perhaps TRBD2 as D (6 bases). The CDR3 length is 13 residues. Germline V gene lookup returns CDR1 SQVTM and CDR2 ANQGSEA. Trimming pared 7 bases from V and 2 bases from J, leaving 15 bases between. CDR3 in amino acids: CSAREAPTYEQYF. CDR3 nucleotides: TGCAGCGCTAGGGAGGCTCCTACCTACGAGCAGTACTTC.

This chain links TRBV11-1 with TRBJ2-7; 10 bases are a match to TRBD2. Germline assignment: CDR1 SGHAT and CDR2 FQDESV (reference sequence). J lost 4 bases, V lost 2 bases, and 23 bases had no gene match. This CDR3 contains 21 residues. The CDR3 sequence is CASSLPEGGHRSGRARYEQYF. CDR3 nucleotide sequence: TGTGCCAGCAGCTTACCCGAGGGCGGACACCGAAGCGGGAGGGCCCGGTACGAGCAGTACTTC.

This chain's CDR3 is CASSQRGIVDEQYF. As DNA, the CDR3 is TGTGCCAGCAGCCAGCGGGGGATTGTCGACGAGCAGTACTTC. This sequence joins TRBV3-1 and TRBJ2-7; 7 bases fit TRBD2. V shed 3 bases, J shed 5 bases, and the junction held 7 bases outside the gene matches. This CDR3 contains 14 residues. Germline lookup yields CDR1 LGHDT and CDR2 YNNKEL (reference sequence).

The chain combines TRBV5-6 with TRBJ1-2; D gene unclear. V was shortened by 0 bases and J by 4 bases, with 10 bases between the two germline ends. This CDR3 has 14 amino acids. Germline assignment: CDR1 SGHDT and CDR2 YYEEEE. CDR3 DNA: TGTGCCAGCAGCTTGGACAAGCGCAGCTATGGCTACACCTTC. As protein: CASSLDKRSYGYTF.

The gene calls are TRBV29-1 and TRBJ2-6, with D tentatively TRBD1 (6 bases). The germline V gene encodes CDR1 SQVTM and CDR2 ANQGSEA. Trimming left V 3 bases short and J 2 bases short, with 8 bases between. The CDR3 is made up of 14 amino acids. The CDR3, as DNA: TGCAGCGTTGAGAGACAGGCTGGGGCCAACGTCCTGACTTTC. It is translated as CSVERQAGANVLTF.

The chain carries TRBV27 and TRBJ1-3; D ambiguous. Germline loops: CDR1 MNHEY, CDR2 SMNVEV (reference sequence). The CDR3 sequence is 14 residues long. Trimming shortened V by 4 bases and J by 0 bases, and 7 bases separated the two germline ends. CDR3 sequence reads: CASSSRRSGNTIYF. Written as DNA, the CDR3 is TGTGCCAGCAGTTCTAGACGCTCTGGAAACACCATATATTTT.

The chain combines TRBV4-2 with TRBJ2-3; no clear D. Deletions cut 5 bases from V and 4 bases from J, with 7 bases between. CDR1 and CDR2 (germline): LGHNA, YNFKEQ. The CDR3 sequence is 12 residues long. This CDR3 reads CASSSVADTQYF. The CDR3 DNA reads TGTGCCAGCAGCTCGGTCGCAGATACGCAGTATTTT.

The chain combines TRBV30 with TRBJ1-1; D is uncertain. Germline V gives CDR1 GTSNPN, CDR2 SVGIG (reference sequence). This CDR3 has 13 amino acids. V lost 2 bases, J lost 1 base, and 8 bases lay in between. CDR3 region: CAWSRGQNTEAFF. CDR3 DNA: TGTGCCTGGAGTCGAGGGCAGAACACTGAAGCTTTCTTT.

This chain joins TRBV3-1 and TRBJ2-1; 11 bases are shared with TRBD2. Per germline, CDR1 LGHDT and CDR2 YNNKEL (reference sequence). This CDR3 has 17 residues. Trimming removed 4 bases from V and 0 bases from J; junction bases left unmatched: 5. CDR3 in amino acids: CASSLASGRNSYNEQFF. DNA for the CDR3: TGTGCCAGCAGCCTCGCTAGCGGGAGGAACTCCTACAATGAGCAGTTCTTC.

The chain links TRBV20-1 to TRBJ2-3; 10 bases fit TRBD2. Trimming took 1 base from V and 3 from J; bases not matched to a gene: 1. The CDR3 totals 14 residues. Germline CDR1 and CDR2: DFQATT and SNEGSKA (reference sequence). The DNA of the CDR3 is TGCAGTGCTAGAGGAGCGGGAGGGACAGATACGCAGTATTTT. Translated: CSARGAGGTDTQYF.